These T cell receptor beta chains were read from a single sample in a study of blood T cell repertoires in COVID-19. Sequencing was performed with immunoSEQ multiplex PCR; in TCRdb, only in-frame clones are kept and a portion is missing. The sample has 59,000 or so clones; about 76% are singletons. Source material: peripheral blood. Receptor source: an elderly woman with active or convalescent COVID-19. CDR3s include the opening cysteine and the closing phenylalanine or tryptophan. Fields, in order: V gene, D gene, clone size, J gene, CDR3 length, CDR3 protein, CDR3 DNA. A D gene is named only where the DNA matches it firmly. Not all rows give a size; the values are once, few, many and, for expanded clones, a class.

v_call: TRBV10-2
d_call: -
clone_size: -
j_call: TRBJ1-1
cdr3_length: 14
cdr3_aa: CASSSQGLNTEAFF
cdr3_nt: TGCGCCAGCAGTTCCCAGGGGTTGAACACTGAAGCTTTCTTT

v_call: TRBV15
d_call: TRBD1
clone_size: -
j_call: TRBJ1-1
cdr3_length: 15
cdr3_aa: CATSRGGQGNTEAFF
cdr3_nt: TGTGCCACCAGCAGAGGGGGACAGGGGAACACTGAAGCTTTCTTT

v_call: TRBV19
d_call: TRBD1
clone_size: -
j_call: TRBJ1-2
cdr3_length: 15
cdr3_aa: CASSIGGTGRFDYTF
cdr3_nt: TGTGCCAGTAGTATAGGCGGGACAGGGAGATTCGACTACACCTTC

v_call: TRBV6-6
d_call: -
clone_size: -
j_call: TRBJ1-1
cdr3_length: 12
cdr3_aa: CASSYSQAQAFF
cdr3_nt: TGTGCCAGCAGTTACTCACAGGCCCAAGCTTTCTTT

v_call: TRBV9
d_call: -
clone_size: -
j_call: TRBJ1-6
cdr3_length: 14
cdr3_aa: CASSAGDYNSPLHF
cdr3_nt: TGTGCCAGCAGCGCCGGGGACTATAATTCACCCCTCCACTTT

v_call: TRBV7-9
d_call: -
clone_size: -
j_call: TRBJ2-6
cdr3_length: 12
cdr3_aa: CASRSGANVLTF
cdr3_nt: TGTGCCAGCCGTTCTGGGGCCAACGTCCTGACTTTC

v_call: TRBV3-1/TRBV3-2
d_call: -
clone_size: -
j_call: TRBJ2-1
cdr3_length: 16
cdr3_aa: CASSQALGGSYNEQFF
cdr3_nt: TGTGCCAGCAGCCAGGCTTTAGGGGGCTCCTACAATGAGCAGTTCTTC

v_call: TRBV5-6
d_call: -
clone_size: -
j_call: TRBJ1-4
cdr3_length: 12
cdr3_aa: CASRTGFEKLFF
cdr3_nt: TGTGCCAGCAGGACAGGTTTTGAAAAACTGTTTTTT

v_call: TRBV19
d_call: TRBD1
clone_size: -
j_call: TRBJ2-2
cdr3_length: 16
cdr3_aa: CASQIWNRGPGGELFF
cdr3_nt: TGTGCCAGTCAGATATGGAACAGGGGGCCAGGCGGGGAGCTGTTTTTT

v_call: TRBV6-5
d_call: TRBD1
clone_size: -
j_call: TRBJ1-1
cdr3_length: 15
cdr3_aa: CASRRIGQGNTEAFF
cdr3_nt: TGTGCCAGCAGGCGCATCGGACAGGGGAACACTGAAGCTTTCTTT

v_call: TRBV5-1
d_call: TRBD2
clone_size: -
j_call: TRBJ2-3
cdr3_length: 16
cdr3_aa: CASSLGFSGGLDTQYF
cdr3_nt: TGCGCCAGCAGCTTGGGGTTTAGCGGGGGACTGGATACGCAGTATTTT

v_call: TRBV4-1
d_call: TRBD2
clone_size: -
j_call: TRBJ2-3
cdr3_length: 14
cdr3_aa: CASSQGTSTNTQYF
cdr3_nt: TGCGCCAGCAGCCAAGGGACTAGCACGAATACGCAGTATTTT

v_call: TRBV29-1
d_call: TRBD1
clone_size: -
j_call: TRBJ1-2
cdr3_length: 11
cdr3_aa: CSAGTEYGYTF
cdr3_nt: TGCAGCGCCGGGACAGAGTATGGCTACACCTTC

v_call: TRBV5-4
d_call: -
clone_size: -
j_call: TRBJ2-7
cdr3_length: 14
cdr3_aa: CASSLEAGGMEQYF
cdr3_nt: TGTGCCAGCAGCTTGGAGGCCGGAGGAATGGAGCAGTACTTC

v_call: TRBV15
d_call: TRBD1
clone_size: -
j_call: TRBJ1-2
cdr3_length: 15
cdr3_aa: CATSRGDRGLYGYTF
cdr3_nt: TGTGCCACCAGCAGGGGGGACAGGGGGCTTTATGGCTACACCTTC

v_call: TRBV19
d_call: TRBD1
clone_size: -
j_call: TRBJ2-7
cdr3_length: 14
cdr3_aa: CASSPGQGAYEQYF
cdr3_nt: TGTGCCAGTAGTCCCGGACAGGGAGCTTACGAGCAGTACTTC

v_call: TRBV13
d_call: -
clone_size: -
j_call: TRBJ1-3
cdr3_length: 14
cdr3_aa: CASSLTGNGNTIYF
cdr3_nt: TGTGCCAGCAGCTTAACAGGGAATGGAAACACCATATATTTT

v_call: TRBV7-2
d_call: TRBD2
clone_size: -
j_call: TRBJ2-5
cdr3_length: 17
cdr3_aa: CASSFLPSGGRQETQYF
cdr3_nt: TGTGCCAGCAGCTTTCTGCCTAGCGGGGGGCGGCAAGAGACCCAGTACTTC

v_call: TRBV20-1
d_call: TRBD1
clone_size: -
j_call: TRBJ1-1
cdr3_length: 11
cdr3_aa: CSGRQGDGAFF
cdr3_nt: TGCAGTGGTAGGCAGGGGGATGGAGCTTTCTTT

v_call: TRBV5-6
d_call: -
clone_size: few
j_call: TRBJ1-3
cdr3_length: 15
cdr3_aa: CASSLPGAPGNTIYF
cdr3_nt: TGTGCCAGCAGCTTACCAGGGGCTCCTGGAAACACCATATATTTT

v_call: TRBV6-2/TRBV6-3
d_call: TRBD1
clone_size: -
j_call: TRBJ2-7
cdr3_length: 15
cdr3_aa: CASSPGGQGRYEQYF
cdr3_nt: TGTGCCAGCAGTCCGGGAGGACAGGGGAGGTACGAGCAGTACTTC

v_call: TRBV24-1
d_call: -
clone_size: -
j_call: TRBJ2-1
cdr3_length: 14
cdr3_aa: CATSDRPAYNEQFF
cdr3_nt: TGTGCCACCAGTGATCGCCCAGCCTACAATGAGCAGTTCTTC

v_call: TRBV7-2
d_call: -
clone_size: -
j_call: TRBJ1-6
cdr3_length: 13
cdr3_aa: CASSPTGFSPLHF
cdr3_nt: TGTGCCAGCAGCCCAACAGGGTTTTCACCCCTCCACTTT

v_call: TRBV12-3/TRBV12-4
d_call: -
clone_size: -
j_call: TRBJ2-1
cdr3_length: 11
cdr3_aa: CASRYYNEQFF
cdr3_nt: TGTGCCAGCCGGTACTACAATGAGCAGTTCTTC

v_call: TRBV5-1
d_call: -
clone_size: few
j_call: TRBJ1-1
cdr3_length: 14
cdr3_aa: CASSPLTGSTEAFF
cdr3_nt: TGCGCCAGCAGCCCCTTAACAGGGAGTACTGAAGCTTTCTTT

v_call: TRBV7-2
d_call: TRBD1
clone_size: -
j_call: TRBJ1-2
cdr3_length: 15
cdr3_aa: CASSLEGAAGHGYTF
cdr3_nt: TGTGCCAGCAGCTTAGAGGGGGCGGCTGGTCACGGCTACACCTTC

v_call: TRBV19
d_call: -
clone_size: -
j_call: TRBJ2-5
cdr3_length: 14
cdr3_aa: CASSPGPGVQTQYF
cdr3_nt: TGTGCCAGTAGTCCGGGACCAGGGGTTCAGACCCAGTACTTC